Here is one T cell receptor (beta chain) with its context. How the authors handled the data: How many nucleated cells were present was estimated from reference gene primer amplification. Using immunoSEQ multiplex PCR, the repertoire was profiled, and TCRdb retains in-frame clones only, with some absent. That table gives V, J and clone size, and the DNA gave D and trimming. Here the sample spans some 180,000 clones, approximately 86% being singletons. The entry originates in a study of blood T cell repertoires in COVID-19. Study context: T cells, B-cell-depleted T cells, or PBMCs supplied cDNA or gDNA.

Losses at the gene ends were 5 bases for V and 2 bases for J; bases not matched to a gene: 6. The CDR3 totals 16 residues. CDR1 and CDR2 from the germline V gene are MNHNY and SVGAGI (reference sequence). The V gene is TRBV6-6, the J gene TRBJ1-5, with 10 bases matching TRBD1. The sequenced sample was peripheral blood. The sequence derives from a woman older than 75 with COVID-19, enrolled during active disease. Written as DNA, the CDR3 is TGTGCCAGCAGTACAACCGGGACAGGGGGCAATCAGCCCCAGCATTTT. Residues: CASSTTGTGGNQPQHF.